This T cell receptor (beta chain) was captured by sequencing in a study of OX40 agonist ivuxolimab in advanced cancers. As for the study in general: Ivuxolimab, an antibody acting as an agonist of OX40 (CD134), was used to treat patients. Of the patients, three showed partial responses, one with hepatocellular carcinoma and two with cutaneous melanoma. Study conclusions and caveats: Both blood CD4+ and CD8+ T cells showed clonal growth by week 6 at 0.1 to 3.0 mg/kg.

Of note for this clone: Its antigen remains unidentified.

The CDR3 runs 14 residues. The V gene lost 6 bases and the J gene lost 0 bases, with 6 bases spanning the gap. Germline V gives CDR1 KGHSH, CDR2 LQKENI. Patients were ineligible given autoimmune disease history or systemic immunosuppression. Sequenced by immunoSEQ multiplex PCR; TCRdb stores in-frame clones only, minus some. This table holds more than 80,000 clones, around nine tenths found once. Sequencing used CD4+ or CD8+ T cells sorted from blood, obtained in a trial of the OX40 agonist ivuxolimab. This receptor was identified in an adult with an advanced solid tumor such as melanoma, head and neck, liver or kidney cancer. The chain is built from TRBV18 and TRBJ2-6; D gene ambiguous. The CDR3 sequence: CASSVGSGANVLTF. The DNA of the CDR3 is TGTGCCAGCTCGGTAGGCTCTGGGGCCAACGTCCTGACTTTC. The full variable domain, its missing parts supplied by reference TRBV18 and TRBJ2-6, is NAGVMQNPRHLVRRRGQEARLRCSPMKGHSHVYWYRQLPEEGLKFMVYLQKENIIDESGMPKERFSAEFPKEGPSILRIQQVVRGDSAAYFCASSVGSGANVLTFGAGSRLTVL.